Listed below are T cell receptor beta chains from one sample, sequenced in a study of blood T cells in healthy people across ages. TCRdb reprocessed the 5' RACE reads with MiXCR, giving one entry per CDR3 protein. The sample includes about 1.7 million distinct CDR3 sequences, approximately 28% of them seen just once. Sequenced input: blood. The receptors derive from a woman between 25 and 40 years old in good health. CDR3s include the opening cysteine and the closing phenylalanine or tryptophan. The order of the fields is D gene, clone size, V gene, J gene, CDR3 DNA, CDR3 protein. The D gene is left open where the match is weak. Not all rows give a size; the values are once, few, many and, for expanded clones, a class.

>NA|many|TRBV7-2|TRBJ1-6
TGTGCCAGCAGCTCCACCGGGGGGCTCGGGCGCCTCCACTTT
CASSSTGGLGRLHF
>TRBD2|NA|TRBV6-2/TRBV6-3|TRBJ2-3
TGTGCCAGCAAGCGGGGGGATACGCAGTATTTT
CASKRGDTQYF
>TRBD1|few|TRBV5-1|TRBJ2-3
TGCGCCAGCAGCTCGGACAGGCTTTACACAGATACGCAGTATTTT
CASSSDRLYTDTQYF
>NA|few|TRBV5-4|TRBJ2-2
TGTGCCAGCAGCTTGGGTGGAGGAGGTACCGGGGAGCTGTTTTTT
CASSLGGGGTGELFF
>NA|NA|TRBV2|TRBJ2-1
TGTGCCAGCCGGGATTTTCCCATAACTAACAATGAGCAGTTCTTC
CASRDFPITNNEQFF
>NA|NA|TRBV11-2|TRBJ2-2
TGTGCCAGCAGCTTATTTTTGAACACCGGGGAGCTGTTTTTT
CASSLFLNTGELFF
>TRBD2|many|TRBV29-1|TRBJ2-3
TGCAGCGTTGGGTTTGCGGGAGGGAGAGATACGCAGTATTTT
CSVGFAGGRDTQYF
>TRBD2|NA|TRBV28|TRBJ2-1
TGTGCCAGCATTTCTGGCGGGGGAAACTCCTACAATGAACAGTTCTTC
CASISGGGNSYNEQFF
>TRBD1|NA|TRBV6-1|TRBJ1-5
TGTGCCAGCAGTGAGCGCGGACAGGGGGACCAGCCCCAGCATTTT
CASSERGQGDQPQHF
>NA|many|TRBV11-2|TRBJ2-4
TGTGCCAGCAGCTTAGATGATAATCAGTACTTC
CASSLDDNQYF
>TRBD1|NA|TRBV7-9|TRBJ2-7
TGTGCCAGCAGCCAGTCGGACAGGGGGGCCTACGAGCAGTACTTC
CASSQSDRGAYEQYF
>TRBD1|NA|TRBV20-1|TRBJ2-5
TGCAGTGCGCCCAGGGGGCGCGAAGAGACCCAGTACTTC
CSAPRGREETQYF
>NA|NA|TRBV4-1|TRBJ2-1
TGCGCCAGCAGCCTCATCACGGGGAGCTCCTACAATGAGCAGTTCTTC
CASSLITGSSYNEQFF
>NA|NA|TRBV9|TRBJ2-1
TGTGCCAGCAGCGTAGTGGGCAATTACAATGAGCAGTTCTTC
CASSVVGNYNEQFF
>NA|NA|TRBV7-2|TRBJ1-5
TGTGCCAGCAGCTTATCACCCGCGTGTCGGATAAAATGTCAGCCCCAGCGTTTT
CASSLSPACRIKCQPQRF
>NA|NA|TRBV5-6|TRBJ2-1
TGTGCCAGCAGCTTGGCCGAGAATGAGCAGTTCTTC
CASSLAENEQFF
>TRBD2|NA|TRBV29-1|TRBJ2-7
TGCAGCGTTTGGGGGGGGTCCCACGAGCAGTACTTC
CSVWGGSHEQYF
>NA|NA|TRBV10-3|TRBJ2-7
TGTGCCAACTGGGACGGAATCTACGAGCAGTACTTC
CANWDGIYEQYF
>NA|few|TRBV4-1|TRBJ2-4
TGCGCCAGCAGCCACCCTACTGCCCGGGGTCGGAAAAACATTCAGTACTTC
CASSHPTARGRKNIQYF
>TRBD2|many|TRBV20-1|TRBJ2-5
TGCAGTGCTAGACCCGCGACTAGCGGGGGGCAAGAGACCCAGTACTTC
CSARPATSGGQETQYF
>TRBD1|NA|TRBV27|TRBJ1-3
TGTGCCAGCAGTTTATTATCCGGGACAGGGCGGCCTGGAAACACCATATATTTT
CASSLLSGTGRPGNTIYF
>TRBD2|few|TRBV3-1|TRBJ2-7
TGTGCCAGCAGCCAAGCCCCACTAGCGGGGCCGGGGGAGCAGTACTTC
CASSQAPLAGPGEQYF
>NA|NA|TRBV7-9|TRBJ2-2
TGTGCCAGCAGCCATGACTTCATCACCGGGGAGCTGTTTTTT
CASSHDFITGELFF
>TRBD1|few|TRBV2|TRBJ1-5
TGTGCCAGCAGTGGACAGGGTAGCGGCAATCAGCCCCAGCATTTT
CASSGQGSGNQPQHF
>NA|NA|TRBV20-1|TRBJ2-5
TGCAGTGCCCCGCTATCCCCGGGGCAAGAGACCCAGTACTTC
CSAPLSPGQETQYF
>NA|many|TRBV5-1|TRBJ1-6
TGCGCCAGCAGCTTGGGGGGCTCCTATAATTCACCCCTCCACTTT
CASSLGGSYNSPLHF
>TRBD1|many|TRBV25-1|TRBJ1-2
TGTGCCAGCAGTGCGGGACAGTTCTATGGCTACACCTTC
CASSAGQFYGYTF
>NA|many|TRBV5-1|TRBJ2-7
TGCGCCAGCAGCTTGGGGGCGGACGGGAACTACGAGCAGTACTTC
CASSLGADGNYEQYF
>NA|NA|TRBV9|TRBJ1-4
TGTGCCAGCAGCCAGACGGACGGGTTTGGGGAAAAACTGTTTTTT
CASSQTDGFGEKLFF